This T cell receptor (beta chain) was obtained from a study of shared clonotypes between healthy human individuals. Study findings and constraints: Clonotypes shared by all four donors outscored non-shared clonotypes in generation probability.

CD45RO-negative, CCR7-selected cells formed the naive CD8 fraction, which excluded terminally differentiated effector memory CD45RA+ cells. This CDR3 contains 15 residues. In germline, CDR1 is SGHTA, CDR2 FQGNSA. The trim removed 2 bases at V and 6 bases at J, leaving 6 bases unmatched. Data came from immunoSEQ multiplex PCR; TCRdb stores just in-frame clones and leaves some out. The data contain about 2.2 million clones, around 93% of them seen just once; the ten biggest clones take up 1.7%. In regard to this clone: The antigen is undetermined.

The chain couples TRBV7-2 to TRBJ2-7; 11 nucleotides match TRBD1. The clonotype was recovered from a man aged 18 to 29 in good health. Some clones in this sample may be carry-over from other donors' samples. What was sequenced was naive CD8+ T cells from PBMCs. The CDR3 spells CASSLWDRGLGEQYF. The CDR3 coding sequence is TGTGCCAGCAGCTTATGGGACAGGGGGTTGGGCGAGCAGTACTTC.